The clone carrying this T cell receptor beta chain was recorded once. Its cognate antigen is unknown. This entry is derived from a study of blood T cells in healthy people across ages. Primers used in a second PCR of about 6 to 11 cycles were a sample-barcoded 5' primer and a J-beta primer mix. Unique molecular identifiers of 12 random nucleotides labeled each cDNA. Each CDR3 protein is one row after TCRdb ran MiXCR on the 5' RACE reads. The profile shows hundreds of thousands of distinct CDR3 sequences, roughly 50% of them singletons. Study conclusions and caveats: Naive CD4+ cell counts and diversity both ran higher in long-lived than in aged donors.

This CDR3 comprises 14 residues. CDR1 is PRHDT and CDR2 is FYEKMQ in the germline V gene (reference sequence). This chain connects TRBV13 to TRBJ2-7, with TRBD1 matching 9 bases. The DNA end lines up better with TRBJ2-5; the J call may be wrong. Sequenced material: blood. This sequence originates from a man at least 80 years old in good health. The CDR3 DNA sequence: TGTGCCAGCAGCATAACAGGGGGCAAAGAGACCCAGTACTTC. Translated, it gives CASSITGGKETQYF.